The following is a TCR beta chain sequence with its context. This specimen includes other DNA sequences encoding the same CDR3. This entry comes from a study of blood T cell repertoires in COVID-19. The overall study: Samples of COVID-19 (acute and convalescent) were obtained from the United States, Italy and Spain. From T cells, B-cell-depleted T cells, or PBMCs came the material, which was cDNA or gDNA.

The germline V and J ends were trimmed by 0 bases and 5 bases, with 5 bases remaining between them. Germline-derived CDR1 and CDR2 are MNHEY and SVGAGI. The CDR3 is 13 residues long. Under the authors' procedure: Counts of nucleated cells, estimated from reference gene primer amplification, were obtained. Profiled with immunoSEQ multiplex PCR; TCRdb holds only in-frame clones, not every one. That table supplies the V and J calls and clone size; D and trimming were determined from the DNA. Of about 190,000 clones in the sample, 70% to 90% were seen once. The genes are TRBV6-5 and TRBJ1-5; no clear D gene. The sample taken for sequencing was peripheral blood. This sequence was found in a man aged 55 to 69 with active or convalescent COVID-19. CDR3 bases: TGTGCCAGCAGTTACTCCCGGGATCAGCCCCAGCATTTT. It yields the protein CASSYSRDQPQHF.